These 17 T cell receptor beta chains were all obtained from the same sample, sequenced in a study of cytomegalovirus exposure and HLA in healthy donors. Amplification used 60 Vbeta primers and 13 Jbeta primers. The assay was immunoSEQ multiplex PCR, and TCRdb's table has in-frame clones only and misses some. Among fewer than 140,000 clones listed, more than 60% were seen once. The sample comprised PBMCs. These receptors all come from a woman between 50 and 59 years old in good health and CMV-seropositive.

This chain's CDR3 is CASSIVIGRGYTF. DNA of the CDR3: TGTGCCAGTAGTATAGTTATTGGCAGAGGCTACACCTTC. The genes are TRBV19 and TRBJ1-2, with D hard to call. This CDR3 is 13 amino acids long. Germline CDR1 LNHDA, CDR2 SQIVND (reference sequence). V was trimmed by 1 base and J by 8 bases, leaving 11 bases between them.

V gene TRBV6-5 combines with J gene TRBJ1-2, with D perhaps matching TRBD1 (5 bases). The V end was cut by 5 bases, the J end by 3 bases, with 10 bases between. The V gene's germline CDR1 is MNHEY and CDR2 SVGAGI. CDR3 length: 13 residues. The CDR3 DNA reads TGTGCCAGCAGTAGACAGTACTACTATGGCTACACCTTC. Amino acids: CASSRQYYYGYTF.

The J gene is TRBJ1-1, the V gene TRBV27; 12 positions agree with TRBD1. The trim removed 2 bases at V and 5 bases at J, leaving 12 bases unmatched. This CDR3 has 18 residues. Germline V gives CDR1 MNHEY, CDR2 SMNVEV (reference sequence). This CDR3 is CASSLLPGQGALGTEAFF. As DNA, the CDR3 is TGTGCCAGCAGTTTACTACCGGGACAGGGGGCCCTAGGGACTGAAGCTTTCTTT.

Of note for this clone: Germline is not matched at one junction end, which may reflect a read error. The chain couples TRBV7-2 to TRBJ1-2, with TRBD1 matching 7 bases. Germline V lookup: CDR1 SGHTA, CDR2 FQGNSA. The CDR3 contains 12 residues. CDR3 DNA: TGTGCCAGCAGCCCGGACAGGCCCCTGGGCGCCTTC. Protein product: CASSPDRPLGAF.

This chain joins TRBV7-2 and TRBJ2-3; 7 nucleotides match TRBD1. The CDR3 length is 14 residues. Losses at the gene ends were 7 bases for V and 6 bases for J; bases not matched to a gene: 10. Germline V gene sequence: CDR1 SGHTA, CDR2 FQGNSA. CDR3 coding DNA: TGTGCCAGCACCTATTACAGGGGCGCGGATACGCAGTATTTT. It specifies CASTYYRGADTQYF. Supplemented by reference TRBV7-2 and TRBJ2-3, the full variable domain reads GAGVSQSPSNKVTEKGKDVELRCDPISGHTALYWYRQSLGQGLEFLIYFQGNSAPDKSGLPSDRFSAERTGGSVSTLTIQRTQQEDSAVYLCASTYYRGADTQYFGPGTRLTVL.

The V gene is TRBV19, the J gene TRBJ2-2; no firm D call. The CDR3 sequence is 15 residues long. From germline, CDR1 is LNHDA and CDR2 SQIVND (reference sequence). Trimming pared 7 bases from V and 0 bases from J, leaving 12 bases between. This chain's CDR3 is CASMAADSNTGELFF. The CDR3, as DNA: TGTGCCAGTATGGCCGCAGACTCGAACACCGGGGAGCTGTTTTTT.

The chain uses TRBV27 and TRBJ2-7, with TRBD2 matching over 10 bases. Germline V CDR1 and CDR2: MNHEY, SMNVEV (reference sequence). The CDR3 has 14 amino acids. The ends lost 4 bases at V and 5 bases at J; junction bases unmatched: 5. This CDR3 reads CASSWGLASNEQYF. CDR3 coding DNA: TGTGCCAGCAGTTGGGGACTAGCGAGCAACGAGCAGTACTTC.

The chain is built from TRBV5-1 and TRBJ2-1, with TRBD1 matching over 9 bases. V was pared by 3 bases and J by 4 bases, with 5 bases of the junction left unmatched. Germline lookup yields CDR1 SGHRS and CDR2 YFSETQ. The CDR3 contains 15 residues. The chain's CDR3 is CASSSGQGNYNEQFF. CDR3 DNA sequence: TGCGCCAGCAGCTCCGGACAGGGGAATTACAATGAGCAGTTCTTC.

The chain joins TRBV5-6 to TRBJ2-1; 11 positions agree with TRBD2. Trimming cost V 0 bases and J 2 bases; bases outside gene matches: 4. CDR3 length: 17 residues. Germline CDR1 reads SGHDT; CDR2 reads YYEEEE. The CDR3 sequence: CASSLGLAGGAYNEQFF. Written as DNA, the CDR3 is TGTGCCAGCAGCTTGGGCCTAGCGGGGGGCGCCTACAATGAGCAGTTCTTC.

The gene calls are TRBV11-2 and TRBJ2-7; D gene ambiguous. The CDR3 extends over 13 amino acids. Germline CDR1 SGHAT, CDR2 FQNNGV. The germline V and J ends were trimmed by 5 bases and 2 bases, with 10 bases remaining between them. As DNA, the CDR3 is TGTGCCAGCAGCCTTAGCCCGGCCTACGAGCAGTACTTC. Protein product: CASSLSPAYEQYF.

This chain links TRBV28 with TRBJ1-6; tentative D call: TRBD1 (5 bases). V was cut by 5 bases and J by 10 bases, with 21 bases left in between. The CDR3 has 16 amino acids. Germline assignment: CDR1 MDHEN and CDR2 SYDVKM. The CDR3 region is CASSRTGGTLRSPLHF. CDR3 DNA: TGTGCCAGCAGTCGAACCGGGGGGACTCTACGGTCACCCCTCCACTTT.

This chain links TRBV19 with TRBJ1-1; D possibly corresponds to TRBD1 (6 bases). The CDR3 runs to 14 residues. V gave up 6 bases and J gave up 5 bases, with 16 bases separating them. Germline V lookup: CDR1 LNHDA, CDR2 SQIVND (reference sequence). The CDR3 loop reads CASSRDRSRTEAFF. The CDR3 region has the DNA TGTGCCAGTAGCCGAGACAGGAGTAGGACTGAAGCTTTCTTT.

V is TRBV7-6 and J is TRBJ1-1; a possible D gene is TRBD1 (6 bases). The CDR3 length is 14 residues. V was trimmed by 2 bases and J by 6 bases, leaving 13 bases between them. From germline, CDR1 is SGHVS and CDR2 FNYEAQ. The CDR3 sequence: CASSLLQGSPEAFF. For the CDR3, the DNA is TGTGCCAGCAGCTTACTCCAGGGGAGCCCTGAAGCTTTCTTT.

The chain uses TRBV18 and TRBJ1-2; 12 bases agree with TRBD1. The V gene end was trimmed by 3 bases and the J gene end by 1 base; junction bases not matched to a gene: 15. The CDR3 runs 20 residues. Looked up from germline, CDR1 is KGHSH and CDR2 is LQKENI. CDR3 nucleotides: TGTGCCAGCTCACCTACCGGGACAGGGGGCGCAACTTGGGGTAACTATGGCTACACCTTC. It translates to CASSPTGTGGATWGNYGYTF. Combining the CDR3 with reference TRBV18 and TRBJ1-2 gives the whole variable domain NAGVMQNPRHLVRRRGQEARLRCSPMKGHSHVYWYRQLPEEGLKFMVYLQKENIIDESGMPKERFSAEFPKEGPSILRIQQVVRGDSAAYFCASSPTGTGGATWGNYGYTFGSGTRLTVV.

This chain connects TRBV19 to TRBJ2-3, with 9 bases matching TRBD2. Germline values: CDR1 LNHDA, CDR2 SQIVND (reference sequence). J gave up 3 bases and V 7 bases, and 8 bases lay outside the gene matches. The CDR3 contains 15 residues. The CDR3 nucleotides read TGTGCCAGTACCCTAAGCGGGGGGCTAACAGATACGCAGTATTTT. It specifies CASTLSGGLTDTQYF.

The genes are TRBV5-4 and TRBJ2-3, with 11 bases fitting TRBD2. Germline assignment: CDR1 SGHNT and CDR2 YYREEE (reference sequence). This CDR3 comprises 16 residues. The J segment lost 6 bases and the V segment lost 3 bases, leaving 9 bases of the junction unmatched. In DNA form, the CDR3 reads TGTGCCAGCAGCTCCTTAGCGGGGGGGGTGATCGATACGCAGTATTTT. Amino acids: CASSSLAGGVIDTQYF.

In this sample, this clone turned up a few times. The V call is TRBV10-3, the J call TRBJ2-7; D gene unclear. The length of the CDR3 is 14 residues. Germline V gene sequence: CDR1 ENHRY, CDR2 SYGVKD. Trimming took off 3 bases at V and 0 bases at J, with 9 bases between the two ends. For the CDR3, the DNA is TGTGCCATCAGTGACAGGCCGAGCTCCTACGAGCAGTACTTC. Protein: CAISDRPSSYEQYF.